These 20 T cell receptor beta chains were sequenced from one sample in a study of T cells in localized non-small cell lung cancer. Sequencing was performed with immunoSEQ multiplex PCR; in TCRdb, only in-frame clones are kept and a portion is missing. The sample includes over a thousand clones, around 37% of them seen just once. The sequencing here drew on lung tumor tissue, taken before any cancer treatment. These receptors all come from a woman aged 40-69 years with stage I squamous cell lung carcinoma.

In its sample, this clone was seen a few times. The V and J genes are TRBV2 and TRBJ1-2, with 9 nucleotides matching TRBD1. CDR1 and CDR2 (germline): SNHLY, FYNNEI. Trimming at V came to 6 bases and at J to 7 bases, leaving 12 bases not matched to a gene. This CDR3 is built from 15 residues. DNA for the CDR3: TGTGCCAGCAGCTTCGGGGGACAGGGTCTTACTGGCTACACCTTC. It yields the protein CASSFGGQGLTGYTF.

The rearrangement uses TRBV14 and TRBJ1-2; 7 bases map to TRBD1. This CDR3 is 13 amino acids long. Germline V gene lookup returns CDR1 SGHDN and CDR2 FVKESK. The J segment lost 2 bases and the V segment lost 4 bases, leaving 1 base of the junction unmatched. CDR3 region: CASSPTGNYGYTF. CDR3 DNA: TGTGCCAGCAGCCCGACAGGGAACTATGGCTACACCTTC.

This chain uses TRBV29-1 with TRBJ2-3, with D possibly being TRBD2 (7 bases). V lost 0 bases and J lost 5, with 15 bases in between. This CDR3 contains 15 residues. CDR1 and CDR2 (germline): SQVTM, ANQGSEA. This CDR3 is CSVEDEGGAGDTQYF. In DNA, the CDR3 is TGCAGCGTTGAAGATGAGGGGGGGGCAGGAGATACGCAGTATTTT.

The CDR3 reads CASSRLGVITGELFF. Here the CDR3 DNA reads TGTGCCAGCAGCCGGCTCGGAGTGATCACCGGGGAGCTGTTTTTT. This chain links TRBV11-3 with TRBJ2-2; D is unclear. Trimming left V 5 bases short and J 4 bases short, with 14 bases between. The CDR3 length is 15 residues. Germline-derived CDR1 and CDR2 are SGHNT and YENEEA. The full variable domain, with the rest looked up from reference TRBV11-3 and TRBJ2-2, is EAGVVQSPRYKIIEKKQPVAFWCNPISGHNTLYWYLQNLGQGPELLIRYENEEAVDDSQLPKDRFSAERLKGVDSTLKIQPAELGDSAVYLCASSRLGVITGELFFGEGSRLTVL.

The chain combines TRBV19 with TRBJ1-2; D gene uncertain. The V end was cut by 7 bases, the J end by 8 bases, with 14 bases between. Germline assignment: CDR1 LNHDA and CDR2 SQIVND (reference sequence). CDR3 length: 12 amino acids. This chain's CDR3 is CASNPVGGGYTF. The CDR3 nucleotides are TGTGCCAGTAACCCGGTGGGCGGCGGCTACACCTTC.

The V and J genes are TRBV9 and TRBJ2-1; D is perhaps TRBD2 (6 bases). Deletions cut 3 bases from V and 6 bases from J, with 7 bases between. Per the germline V gene, CDR1 is SGDLS and CDR2 is YYNGEE. The CDR3 is 12 residues long. CDR3 in amino acids: CASSAGGNEQFF. CDR3 sequence (DNA): TGTGCCAGCAGCGCCGGGGGCAATGAGCAGTTCTTC.

By proportion, this clone is medium-sized. The chain employs TRBV6-8 and TRBJ1-2; the D gene is possibly TRBD1 (5 bases). This CDR3 contains 13 residues. Trimming pared 10 bases from V and 0 bases from J, leaving 12 bases between. Germline CDR1 and CDR2: MNHGY and SAAAGT. In nucleotides, the CDR3 is TGTGCCATCAAGTGGGGACCTAACTATGGCTACACCTTC. Protein sequence: CAIKWGPNYGYTF.

The V call is TRBV9, the J call TRBJ2-1, with D uncertain. The germline V gene encodes CDR1 SGDLS and CDR2 YYNGEE. The CDR3 consists of 14 residues. Deletions cut 2 bases from V and 3 bases from J, with 9 bases between. CDR3 nucleotide sequence: TGTGCCAGCAGCGTCGCTAGTATCTACAATGAGCAGTTCTTC. Amino acid sequence: CASSVASIYNEQFF.

The gene calls are TRBV30 and TRBJ1-1; D possibly corresponds to TRBD1 (6 bases). V was cut by 2 bases and J by 10 bases, with 20 bases left in between. The CDR3 spans 14 residues. Germline V lookup: CDR1 GTSNPN, CDR2 SVGIG (reference sequence). CDR3 bases: TGTGCCTGGAGTCCGGGGGCTTTGAGTCTGGGAGCTTTCTTT. Translating gives CAWSPGALSLGAFF. Drawing the rest from reference TRBV30 and TRBJ1-1, the complete variable domain is SQTIHQWPATLVQPVGSPLSLECTVEGTSNPNLYWYRQAAGRGLQLLFYSVGIGQISSEVPQNLSASRPQDRQFILSSKKLLLSDSGFYLCAWSPGALSLGAFFGQGTRLTVV.

V is TRBV15 and J is TRBJ2-5; D ambiguous. Trimming cost V 1 base and J 4 bases, with 16 bases left between them. CDR3 size: 16 residues. Germline V CDR1 and CDR2: LNHNV, YYDKDF (reference sequence). The CDR3 reads CATSRGDGKPTETQYF. CDR3 bases: TGTGCCACCAGCAGAGGAGACGGAAAGCCCACAGAGACCCAGTACTTC.

In its sample, this clone is medium-sized. The rearrangement joins TRBV9 to TRBJ1-2; TRBD1 matches 11 bases. The CDR3 loop spans 17 amino acids. Trimming took 4 bases from V and 3 from J; bases not matched to a gene: 11. CDR1 is SGDLS, CDR2 YYNGEE, per germline. The CDR3 DNA is TGTGCCAGCAGCCCCGGGAGGGGACAGGGGGAGGACTATGGCTACACCTTC. It codes for CASSPGRGQGEDYGYTF.

Only a few counts were recorded for this clone. This rearrangement joins TRBV7-6 to TRBJ1-1; TRBD1 matches 8 bases. Trimming at V came to 6 bases and at J to 1 base, leaving 4 bases not matched to a gene. This CDR3 region has 14 residues. Germline V gene sequence: CDR1 SGHVS, CDR2 FNYEAQ. The CDR3, as DNA: TGTGCCAGCAGTTCAGGGGGCCGGAACACTGAAGCTTTCTTT. Amino acid sequence: CASSSGGRNTEAFF.

This clone is medium-sized (0.01 to 0.1%) in the sample. The chain couples TRBV11-3 to TRBJ1-2; no clear D. CDR1 and CDR2 from the germline V gene are SGHNT and YENEEA. The V end was cut by 3 bases, the J end by 6 bases, with 14 bases between. The CDR3 is made up of 14 amino acids. The CDR3 sequence: CASSLGTGYDGYTF. DNA for the CDR3: TGTGCCAGCAGCTTGGGAACGGGGTACGATGGCTACACCTTC.

This clone was seen more than once but under ten times. This rearrangement joins TRBV6-1 to TRBJ2-3; TRBD2 matches 7 bases. The junction had 6 bases not matched to a gene; V was cut back by 1 base and J by 8 bases. CDR1 is MNHNS and CDR2 is SASEGT in the germline V gene. The CDR3 consists of 14 residues. The CDR3 coding sequence is TGTGCCAGCAGTGAAGGGGGGAGGGGAACTACGCAGTATTTT. Translated, it gives CASSEGGRGTTQYF.

This clone was counted a few times. This chain links TRBV6-8 with TRBJ1-5, with D perhaps TRBD1 (5 bases). CDR1 MNHGY and CDR2 SAAAGT come from the germline V gene. The CDR3 is 14 amino acids. V was pared by 7 bases and J by 2 bases, with 12 bases between. CDR3 nucleotide sequence: TGTGCCAGCAATATGCAGGGACGCAATCAGCCCCAGCATTTT. Translated: CASNMQGRNQPQHF.

In this sample, this clone is large. This sequence joins TRBV10-3 and TRBJ2-7; D uncertain. The CDR3 length is 14 residues. Germline V gene sequence: CDR1 ENHRY, CDR2 SYGVKD. V lost 0 bases to trimming and J lost 4 bases, with 10 bases between them. CDR3 sequence: CAISESGRPYEQYF. The CDR3 region has the DNA TGTGCCATCAGTGAGTCCGGCAGACCGTACGAGCAGTACTTC.

This clone appeared a few times. The chain combines TRBV30 with TRBJ1-5; perhaps TRBD1 as D (5 bases). Per germline, CDR1 GTSNPN and CDR2 SVGIG (reference sequence). The CDR3 runs to 14 residues. V lost 0 bases and J 4 bases, leaving 10 bases between the germline ends. CDR3 DNA sequence: TGTGCCTGGAGTGTACAATGGGGGAATCAGCCCCAGCATTTT. This sequence encodes CAWSVQWGNQPQHF.

In this sample, this clone turned up a few times. The gene calls are TRBV2 and TRBJ1-1; D is ambiguous. V lost 4 bases, J lost 5 bases, and 8 bases lay in between. Germline V gene data show CDR1 as SNHLY and CDR2 as FYNNEI. The CDR3 length is 12 residues. CDR3 DNA: TGTGCCAGCAGTGTACTAAGAACTGAAGCTTTCTTT. This gives the protein CASSVLRTEAFF.

This clone is medium-sized (0.01 to 0.1%) by share. This chain joins TRBV4-1 and TRBJ2-5; D is unclear. This CDR3 region has 15 residues. Germline loops: CDR1 MGHRA, CDR2 YSYEKL. V lost 1 base and J 1 base, leaving 10 bases between the germline ends. The CDR3 here is CASSQGWSSQETQYF. CDR3 nucleotide sequence: TGCGCCAGCAGCCAAGGGTGGAGTTCCCAAGAGACCCAGTACTTC.

This clone is classed as medium-sized. The DNA for the CDR3 is TGTGCCAGCAGCTACTTCCAAGGCCCCTCCTACGAGCAGTACTTC. The encoded protein is CASSYFQGPSYEQYF. The rearrangement uses TRBV11-3 and TRBJ2-7; D is uncertain. V lost 4 bases to trimming and J lost 0 bases, with 13 bases between them. CDR1 is SGHNT, CDR2 YENEEA, per germline. The CDR3 consists of 15 residues.